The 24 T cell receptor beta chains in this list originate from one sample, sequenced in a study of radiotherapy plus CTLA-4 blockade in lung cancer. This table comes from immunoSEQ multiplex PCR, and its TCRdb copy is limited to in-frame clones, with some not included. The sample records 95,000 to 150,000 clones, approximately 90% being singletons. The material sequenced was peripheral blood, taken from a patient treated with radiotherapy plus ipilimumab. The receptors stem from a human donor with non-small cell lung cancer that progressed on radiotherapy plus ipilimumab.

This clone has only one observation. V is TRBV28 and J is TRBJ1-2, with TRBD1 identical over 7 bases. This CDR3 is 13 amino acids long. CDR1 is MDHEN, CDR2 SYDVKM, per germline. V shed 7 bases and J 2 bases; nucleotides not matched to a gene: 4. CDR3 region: CASTDRDNYGYTF. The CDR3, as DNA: TGTGCCAGCACAGACAGGGACAACTATGGCTACACCTTC.

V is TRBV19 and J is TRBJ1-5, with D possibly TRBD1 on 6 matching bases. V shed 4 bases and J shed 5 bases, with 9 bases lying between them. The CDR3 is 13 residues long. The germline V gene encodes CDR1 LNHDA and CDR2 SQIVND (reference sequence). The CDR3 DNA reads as TGTGCCAGTAGTAAACAGGGTGATCAGCCCCAGCATTTT. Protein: CASSKQGDQPQHF.

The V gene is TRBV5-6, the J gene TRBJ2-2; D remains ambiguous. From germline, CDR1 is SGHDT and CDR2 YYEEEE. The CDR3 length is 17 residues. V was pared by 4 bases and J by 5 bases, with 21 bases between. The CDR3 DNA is TGTGCCAGCAGCCCCCTGGTGGGTCAGTTGGATACCGGGGAGCTGTTTTTT. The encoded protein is CASSPLVGQLDTGELFF.

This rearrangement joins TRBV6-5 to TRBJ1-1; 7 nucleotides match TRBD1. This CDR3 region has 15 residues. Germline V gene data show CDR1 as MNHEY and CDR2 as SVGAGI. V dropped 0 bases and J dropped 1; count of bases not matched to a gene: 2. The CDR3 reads CASSYSQGRNTEAFF. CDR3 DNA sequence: TGTGCCAGCAGTTACTCACAGGGGAGGAACACTGAAGCTTTCTTT.

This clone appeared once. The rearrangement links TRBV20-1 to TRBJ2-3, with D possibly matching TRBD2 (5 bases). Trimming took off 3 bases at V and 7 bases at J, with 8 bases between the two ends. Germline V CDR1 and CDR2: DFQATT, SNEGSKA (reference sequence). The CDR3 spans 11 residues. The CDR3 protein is CSARRENTQYF. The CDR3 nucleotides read TGCAGTGCTAGGAGGGAGAATACGCAGTATTTT.

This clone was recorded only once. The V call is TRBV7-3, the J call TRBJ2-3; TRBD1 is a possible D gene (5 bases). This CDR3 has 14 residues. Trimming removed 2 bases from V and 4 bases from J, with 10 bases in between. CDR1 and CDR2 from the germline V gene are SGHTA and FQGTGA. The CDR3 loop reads CASSLAGQSDTQYF. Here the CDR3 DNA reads TGTGCCAGCAGCTTAGCTGGACAATCAGATACGCAGTATTTT.

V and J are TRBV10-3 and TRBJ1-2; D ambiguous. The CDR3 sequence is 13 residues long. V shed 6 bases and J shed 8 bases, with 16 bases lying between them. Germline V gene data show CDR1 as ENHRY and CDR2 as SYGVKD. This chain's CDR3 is CAISPSAPTGYTF. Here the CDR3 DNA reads TGTGCCATCAGCCCTTCAGCCCCAACGGGCTACACCTTC.

CDR3 amino acids: CASSLIGGTTEAFF. The CDR3, as DNA: TGTGCCAGCAGCTTAATAGGGGGTACCACTGAAGCTTTCTTT. The gene calls are TRBV7-3 and TRBJ1-1; D perhaps matches TRBD1 (6 bases). Trimming left V 1 base short and J 4 bases short, with 10 bases between. Looked up from germline, CDR1 is SGHTA and CDR2 is FQGTGA. The CDR3 has 14 amino acids.

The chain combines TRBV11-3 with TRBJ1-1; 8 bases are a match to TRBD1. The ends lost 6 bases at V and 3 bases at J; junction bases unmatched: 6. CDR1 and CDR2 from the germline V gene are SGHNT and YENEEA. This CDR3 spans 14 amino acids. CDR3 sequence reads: CASRPDRGDTEAFF. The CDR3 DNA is TGTGCCAGCAGACCTGACAGGGGAGACACTGAAGCTTTCTTT.

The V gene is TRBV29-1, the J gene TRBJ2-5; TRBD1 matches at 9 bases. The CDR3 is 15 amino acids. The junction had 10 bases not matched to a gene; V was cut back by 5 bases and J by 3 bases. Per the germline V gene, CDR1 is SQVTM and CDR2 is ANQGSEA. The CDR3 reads CSVKGGGTGKETQYF. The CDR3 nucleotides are TGCAGCGTTAAAGGAGGGGGGACAGGGAAAGAGACCCAGTACTTC.

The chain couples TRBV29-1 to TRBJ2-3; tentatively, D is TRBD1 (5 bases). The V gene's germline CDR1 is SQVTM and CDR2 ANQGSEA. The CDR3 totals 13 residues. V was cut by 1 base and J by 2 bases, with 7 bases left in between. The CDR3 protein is CSVEVGLTDTQYF. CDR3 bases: TGCAGCGTTGAAGTGGGGCTCACAGATACGCAGTATTTT.

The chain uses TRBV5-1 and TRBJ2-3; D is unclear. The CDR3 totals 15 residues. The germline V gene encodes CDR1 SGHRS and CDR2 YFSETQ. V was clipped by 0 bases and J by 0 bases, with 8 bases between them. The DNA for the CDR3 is TGCGCCAGCAGCTTGGCTCTCGGGAGCACAGATACGCAGTATTTT. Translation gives CASSLALGSTDTQYF. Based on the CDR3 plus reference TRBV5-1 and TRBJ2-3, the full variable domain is KAGVTQTPRYLIKTRGQQVTLSCSPISGHRSVSWYQQTPGQGLQFLFEYFSETQRNKGNFPGRFSGRQFSNSRSEMNVSTLELGDSALYLCASSLALGSTDTQYFGPGTRLTVL.

CDR3 protein: CASSRGGLGRENTIYF. The CDR3 DNA sequence: TGTGCCAGCAGCCGCGGTGGTTTAGGGAGGGAAAACACCATATATTTT. The chain joins TRBV11-2 to TRBJ1-3; D ambiguous. Germline V gene data show CDR1 as SGHAT and CDR2 as FQNNGV. Trimming shortened V by 5 bases and J by 6 bases, and 20 bases separated the two germline ends. CDR3 size: 16 residues.

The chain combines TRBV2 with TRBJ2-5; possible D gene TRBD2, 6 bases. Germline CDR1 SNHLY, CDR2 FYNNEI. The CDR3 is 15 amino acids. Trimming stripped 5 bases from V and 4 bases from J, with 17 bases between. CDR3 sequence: CASSQLRAGGETQYF. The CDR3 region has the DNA TGTGCCAGCAGTCAACTAAGGGCCGGGGGAGAGACCCAGTACTTC.

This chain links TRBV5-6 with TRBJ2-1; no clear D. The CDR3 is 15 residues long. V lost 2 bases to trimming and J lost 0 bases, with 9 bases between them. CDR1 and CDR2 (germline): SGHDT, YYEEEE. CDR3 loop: CASSFSPFSYNEQFF. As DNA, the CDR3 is TGTGCCAGCAGCTTTTCACCTTTCTCCTACAATGAGCAGTTCTTC.

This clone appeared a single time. The CDR3 coding sequence is TGTGCCAGCAGCGTCCTCCCCCTCACAGATACGCAGTATTTT. The encoded protein is CASSVLPLTDTQYF. This sequence joins TRBV9 and TRBJ2-3; no definite D call. The CDR3 is 14 amino acids. Germline V CDR1 and CDR2: SGDLS, YYNGEE. With 2 bases removed from V and 2 bases from J, the gap between germline ends came to 9 bases.

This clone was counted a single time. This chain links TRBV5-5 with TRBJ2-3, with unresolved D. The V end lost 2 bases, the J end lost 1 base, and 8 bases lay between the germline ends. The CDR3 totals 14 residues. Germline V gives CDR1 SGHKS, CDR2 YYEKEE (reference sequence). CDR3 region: CASSFRGGTDTQYF. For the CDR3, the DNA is TGTGCCAGCAGCTTTAGAGGAGGCACAGATACGCAGTATTTT.

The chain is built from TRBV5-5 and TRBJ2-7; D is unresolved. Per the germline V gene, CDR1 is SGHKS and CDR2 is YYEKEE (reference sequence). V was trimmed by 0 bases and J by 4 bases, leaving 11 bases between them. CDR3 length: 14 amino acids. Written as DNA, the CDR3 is TGTGCCAGCAGCTTGGACACCCTAGGGTACGAGCAGTACTTC. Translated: CASSLDTLGYEQYF. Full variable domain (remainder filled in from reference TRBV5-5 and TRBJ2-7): DAGVTQSPTHLIKTRGQQVTLRCSPISGHKSVSWYQQVLGQGPQFIFQYYEKEERGRGNFPDRFSARQFPNYSSELNVNALLLGDSALYLCASSLDTLGYEQYFGPGTRLTVT.

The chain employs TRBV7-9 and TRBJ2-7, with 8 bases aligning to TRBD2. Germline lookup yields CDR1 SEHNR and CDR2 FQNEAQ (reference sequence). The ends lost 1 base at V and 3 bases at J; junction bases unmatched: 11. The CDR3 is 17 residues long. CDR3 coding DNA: TGTGCCAGCAGCTTAGGGAGCGGGAGCGCGAAAGGCTACGAGCAGTACTTC. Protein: CASSLGSGSAKGYEQYF. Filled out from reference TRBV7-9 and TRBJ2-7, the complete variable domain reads DTGVSQNPRHKITKRGQNVTFRCDPISEHNRLYWYRQTLGQGPEFLTYFQNEAQLEKSRLLSDRFSAERPKGSFSTLEIQRTEQGDSAMYLCASSLGSGSAKGYEQYFGPGTRLTVT.

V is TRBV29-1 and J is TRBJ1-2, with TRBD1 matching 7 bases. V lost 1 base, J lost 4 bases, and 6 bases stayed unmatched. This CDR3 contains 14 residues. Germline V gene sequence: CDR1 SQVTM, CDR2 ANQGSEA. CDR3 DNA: TGCAGCGTTGAAGTGGCAGGGGGATTCTATGGCTACACCTTC. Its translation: CSVEVAGGFYGYTF.

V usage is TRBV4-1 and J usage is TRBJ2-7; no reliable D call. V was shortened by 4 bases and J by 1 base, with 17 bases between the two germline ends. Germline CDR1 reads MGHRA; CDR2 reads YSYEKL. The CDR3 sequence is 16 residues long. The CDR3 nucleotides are TGCGCCAGCAGCCTCGAAGGCGGTAGCCGATCCTACGAGCAGTACTTC. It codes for CASSLEGGSRSYEQYF.

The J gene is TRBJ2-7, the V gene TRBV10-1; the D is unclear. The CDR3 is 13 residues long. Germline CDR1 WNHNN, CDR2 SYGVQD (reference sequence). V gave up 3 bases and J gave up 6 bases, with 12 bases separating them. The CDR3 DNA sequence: TGCGCCAGCAGTGATTTACTCCACGGCGAGCAGTACTTC. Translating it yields CASSDLLHGEQYF.

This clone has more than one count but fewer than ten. This CDR3 is CASSELAGGYNEQFF. Here the CDR3 DNA reads TGTGCCAGCAGTGAACTAGCCGGGGGGTACAATGAGCAGTTCTTC. The chain is built from TRBV2 and TRBJ2-1, with 7 positions matching TRBD2. The CDR3 covers 15 residues. Germline CDR1 is SNHLY and CDR2 is FYNNEI. Losses at the gene ends were 2 bases for V and 4 bases for J; bases not matched to a gene: 5. The variable domain in full, completed from reference TRBV2 and TRBJ2-1, reads EPEVTQTPSHQVTQMGQEVILRCVPISNHLYFYWYRQILGQKVEFLVSFYNNEISEKSEIFDDQFSVERPDGSNFTLKIRSTKLEDSAMYFCASSELAGGYNEQFFGPGTRLTVL.

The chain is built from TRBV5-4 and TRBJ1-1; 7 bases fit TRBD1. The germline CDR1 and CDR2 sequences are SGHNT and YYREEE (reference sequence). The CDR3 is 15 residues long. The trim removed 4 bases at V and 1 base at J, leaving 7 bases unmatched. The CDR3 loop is CASSTRQGPNTEAFF. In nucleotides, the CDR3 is TGTGCCAGCAGCACACGACAGGGCCCGAACACTGAAGCTTTCTTT.